The 25 T cell receptor beta chains in this list originate from one sample, sequenced in a study of blood T cell repertoires in COVID-19. The data were produced by immunoSEQ multiplex PCR, yet TCRdb's version contains in-frame clones alone and is incomplete. The sample shows around 70,000 clones, 80% to 90% of them seen only once. The specimen was peripheral blood. The receptors here all came from an older woman with acute or convalescent COVID-19.

This rearrangement joins TRBV4-1 to TRBJ2-2, with D maybe TRBD2 (6 bases). This CDR3 is 16 amino acids long. Deletions cut 0 bases from V and 4 bases from J, with 12 bases between. Germline CDR1 reads MGHRA; CDR2 reads YSYEKL. The CDR3 reads CASSQDTSPFTGELFF. In DNA form, the CDR3 reads TGCGCCAGCAGCCAAGATACTAGCCCCTTCACCGGGGAGCTGTTTTTT.

The chain recombines TRBV7-2 with TRBJ1-1, with D tentatively TRBD1 (6 bases). Germline V CDR1 and CDR2: SGHTA, FQGNSA. Between the trimmed V and J ends, which lost 5 bases and 7 bases, there was a span of 20 bases. There are 15 residues in the CDR3. CDR3 amino acids: CASSPTRTVLFEAFF. The CDR3 DNA reads as TGTGCCAGCAGCCCCACCAGGACAGTCTTATTTGAAGCTTTCTTT. The entire variable domain, with the rest obtained from reference TRBV7-2 and TRBJ1-1, is as follows: GAGVSQSPSNKVTEKGKDVELRCDPISGHTALYWYRQSLGQGLEFLIYFQGNSAPDKSGLPSDRFSAERTGGSVSTLTIQRTQQEDSAVYLCASSPTRTVLFEAFFGQGTRLTVV.

The chain uses TRBV7-3 and TRBJ2-2; D gene unclear. The CDR3 is 12 residues long. V was clipped by 6 bases and J by 3 bases, with 5 bases between them. CDR1 is SGHTA and CDR2 is FQGTGA in the germline V gene. The CDR3 coding sequence is TGTGCCAGCAGTTCGGACACCGGGGAGCTGTTTTTT. Encoded protein: CASSSDTGELFF.

The chain uses TRBV18 and TRBJ1-3, with D maybe TRBD1 (6 bases). CDR3 length: 15 amino acids. From germline, CDR1 is KGHSH and CDR2 LQKENI. The V end lost 4 bases, the J end lost 0 bases, and 10 bases lay between the germline ends. The CDR3 region is CASSRAGDSGNTIYF. CDR3 DNA sequence: TGTGCCAGCTCACGCGCAGGGGACTCTGGAAACACCATATATTTT.

This clone came up once. V and J are TRBV24-1 and TRBJ2-3; the D gene is possibly TRBD2 (5 bases). Germline values: CDR1 KGHDR, CDR2 SFDVKD. With 2 bases removed from V and 1 base from J, the gap between germline ends came to 12 bases. This CDR3 region has 16 residues. The CDR3 is CATSDYSRTGTDTQYF. The CDR3 bases are TGTGCCACCAGTGATTATTCCCGGACTGGCACAGATACGCAGTATTTT.

The chain links TRBV13 to TRBJ1-1, with TRBD1 matching over 11 bases. Germline V gives CDR1 PRHDT, CDR2 FYEKMQ (reference sequence). J was trimmed by 5 bases and V by 1 base; bases with no gene match: 3. CDR3 length: 15 amino acids. The CDR3 here is CASSLVGTGGTEAFF. CDR3 nucleotides: TGTGCCAGCAGCTTAGTGGGGACAGGGGGAACTGAAGCTTTCTTT.

CDR3 in DNA: TGTGCCAGCAGCTACAAGCGGGGGGGCCTTCTCCGCGAGCAGTACTTC. Its translation is CASSYKRGGLLREQYF. The rearrangement uses TRBV5-4 and TRBJ2-7; 10 positions agree with TRBD2. Trimming removed 3 bases from V and 6 bases from J; junction bases left unmatched: 12. The CDR3 contains 16 residues. In germline, CDR1 is SGHNT, CDR2 YYREEE (reference sequence).

This clone occurred a few times. The genes are TRBV6-5 and TRBJ1-5, with 8 bases matching TRBD1. Germline CDR1 MNHEY, CDR2 SVGAGI. V lost 2 bases to trimming and J lost 1 base; unmatched junction nucleotides: 1. This CDR3 has 15 residues. CDR3 bases: TGTGCCAGCAGTTACCAGGGGGCCAGCAATCAGCCCCAGCATTTT. Translating gives CASSYQGASNQPQHF.

A single count supports this clone. The chain is built from TRBV5-1 and TRBJ1-2; D ambiguous. Germline CDR1 reads SGHRS; CDR2 reads YFSETQ. The CDR3 contains 13 residues. The V end lost 2 bases, the J end lost 3 bases, and 8 bases lay between the germline ends. The CDR3 DNA is TGCGCCAGCAGCTTTAACACCTACTATGGCTACACCTTC. This gives the protein CASSFNTYYGYTF.

The chain uses TRBV4-1 and TRBJ1-1; no clear D. The CDR3 has 18 amino acids. Germline V CDR1 and CDR2: MGHRA, YSYEKL. Deletions cut 0 bases from V and 0 bases from J, with 17 bases between. The DNA of the CDR3 is TGCGCCAGCAGCCAAGATTTGATCGTTACGGGAGTGAACACTGAAGCTTTCTTT. As protein: CASSQDLIVTGVNTEAFF.

The V and J genes are TRBV28 and TRBJ1-6, with D perhaps TRBD1 (5 bases). Germline assignment: CDR1 MDHEN and CDR2 SYDVKM. The CDR3 runs to 15 residues. V was shortened by 4 bases and J by 7 bases, with 14 bases between the two germline ends. This CDR3 reads CASSWGAGMNSPLHF. The CDR3 DNA is TGTGCCAGCAGTTGGGGTGCAGGGATGAATTCACCCCTCCACTTT.

V and J are TRBV5-6 and TRBJ1-1; the D is unclear. Germline V gene sequence: CDR1 SGHDT, CDR2 YYEEEE. Trimming removed 2 bases at V and 7 bases at J, with 9 bases between. The CDR3 consists of 12 residues. In DNA, the CDR3 is TGTGCCAGCAGCTTTGGACTCCTTGAAGCTTTCTTT. Translated: CASSFGLLEAFF.

The chain links TRBV5-3 to TRBJ1-6; possible D gene TRBD1, 6 bases. TRBV5-3 is sorted into the ORF group, with uncertain function. CDR3 length: 13 amino acids. V lost 5 bases and J 6 bases, leaving 9 bases between the germline ends. The CDR3 reads CARRTTGNSPLHF. CDR3 DNA sequence: TGTGCCAGAAGAACGACAGGTAATTCACCCCTCCACTTT.

This clone came up once. The chain recombines TRBV30 with TRBJ1-1; 7 positions agree with TRBD1. The germline CDR1 and CDR2 sequences are GTSNPN and SVGIG (reference sequence). V trimming: 5 bases; J trimming: 2 bases; junction bases outside the gene matches: 2. The CDR3 is 12 amino acids. CDR3: CAWGDSNTEAFF. Here the CDR3 DNA reads TGTGCCTGGGGGGACAGCAACACTGAAGCTTTCTTT.

The chain uses TRBV6-5 and TRBJ1-3, with 7 bases lining up with TRBD1. V dropped 7 bases and J dropped 0; count of bases not matched to a gene: 6. Per the germline V gene, CDR1 is MNHEY and CDR2 is SVGAGI. The length of the CDR3 is 15 residues. CDR3 sequence: CASTRDSFSGNTIYF. Written as DNA, the CDR3 is TGTGCCAGCACTCGGGACAGTTTCTCTGGAAACACCATATATTTT.

The chain has TRBV30 and TRBJ1-2, with D perhaps matching TRBD1 (5 bases). The CDR3 is 15 amino acids. V was trimmed by 3 bases and J by 4 bases, leaving 18 bases between them. Germline V CDR1 and CDR2: GTSNPN, SVGIG (reference sequence). CDR3 sequence reads: CAWSTSTGVPYGYTF. The CDR3 DNA reads as TGTGCCTGGAGCACCTCAACGGGGGTTCCCTATGGCTACACCTTC. Filled out from reference TRBV30 and TRBJ1-2, the complete variable domain reads SQTIHQWPATLVQPVGSPLSLECTVEGTSNPNLYWYRQAAGRGLQLLFYSVGIGQISSEVPQNLSASRPQDRQFILSSKKLLLSDSGFYLCAWSTSTGVPYGYTFGSGTRLTVV.

The chain links TRBV6-1 to TRBJ1-5; 7 bases align to TRBD1. This CDR3 is 15 amino acids long. Germline CDR1 is MNHNS and CDR2 is SASEGT. V shed 0 bases and J 6 bases; nucleotides not matched to a gene: 5. CDR3 protein: CASSEARGGSQPQHF. The CDR3 coding sequence is TGTGCCAGCAGTGAAGCGAGAGGGGGCAGTCAGCCCCAGCATTTT.

The chain employs TRBV9 and TRBJ2-7; the D gene is possibly TRBD1 (6 bases). Germline-derived CDR1 and CDR2 are SGDLS and YYNGEE. V shed 0 bases and J shed 2 bases, with 12 bases lying between them. This CDR3 contains 15 residues. The CDR3, as DNA: TGTGCCAGCAGCGTAGGACGGGACACTCCCTACGAGCAGTACTTC. This codes for CASSVGRDTPYEQYF.

This chain joins TRBV10-3 and TRBJ2-7; 8 nucleotides align to TRBD1. Trimming at V came to 5 bases and at J to 2 bases, leaving 8 bases not matched to a gene. The CDR3 length is 15 residues. CDR1 is ENHRY and CDR2 is SYGVKD in the germline V gene. This CDR3 is CAISKTGEAAYEQYF. CDR3 DNA: TGTGCCATCAGTAAGACAGGGGAGGCGGCCTACGAGCAGTACTTC.

This clone was detected only a few times. The chain recombines TRBV4-3 with TRBJ1-2; 9 positions agree with TRBD1. V gave up 0 bases and J gave up 7 bases; unmatched junction bases: 6. The CDR3 spans 15 residues. Germline V gene lookup returns CDR1 LGHNA and CDR2 YSLEER. The CDR3 DNA reads as TGCGCCAGCAGCCAAGATCGGACAGGGGACGGTGGCTACACCTTC. Its translation: CASSQDRTGDGGYTF.

This clone ranks as medium-sized. The CDR3 sequence is CASSFKYREQETQYF. CDR3 DNA: TGTGCCAGCAGCTTCAAATACAGGGAACAAGAGACCCAGTACTTC. The V call is TRBV7-2, the J call TRBJ2-5, with D possibly being TRBD1 (6 bases). Germline V CDR1 and CDR2: SGHTA, FQGNSA. V lost 3 bases, J lost 2 bases, and 13 bases lay in between. The CDR3 has 15 amino acids. The variable domain in full, with the rest retrieved from reference TRBV7-2 and TRBJ2-5, is GAGVSQSPSNKVTEKGKDVELRCDPISGHTALYWYRQSLGQGLEFLIYFQGNSAPDKSGLPSDRFSAERTGGSVSTLTIQRTQQEDSAVYLCASSFKYREQETQYFGPGTRLLVL.

V gene TRBV2 combines with J gene TRBJ2-7; D gene uncertain. V was pared by 8 bases and J by 6 bases, with 17 bases between. Germline CDR1 is SNHLY and CDR2 is FYNNEI. The CDR3 covers 13 residues. CDR3 nucleotides: TGTGCCAGCCGCCCATCCGAAGCGATCGAGCAGTACGTC. Translation: CASRPSEAIEQYV.

V gene TRBV9 combines with J gene TRBJ1-4, with a possible D match to TRBD1 (6 bases). This CDR3 is 17 amino acids long. V gave up 4 bases and J gave up 3 bases, with 19 bases separating them. Germline loops: CDR1 SGDLS, CDR2 YYNGEE. The CDR3 loop reads CASSSPILGGPNEKLFF. The CDR3 DNA sequence: TGTGCCAGCAGCTCCCCAATACTCGGGGGGCCTAATGAAAAACTGTTTTTT. The full variable domain, with the rest looked up from reference TRBV9 and TRBJ1-4, is DSGVTQTPKHLITATGQRVTLRCSPRSGDLSVYWYQQSLDQGLQFLIQYYNGEERAKGNILERFSAQQFPDLHSELNLSSLELGDSALYFCASSSPILGGPNEKLFFGSGTQLSVL.

V usage is TRBV6-5 and J usage is TRBJ2-7; weak D call: TRBD1 (6 bases). Trimming removed 6 bases from V and 5 bases from J, with 20 bases in between. The germline gives CDR1 MNHEY, CDR2 SVGAGI. The CDR3 has 15 amino acids. Here the CDR3 reads CASRPIAGTKNEQYV. The CDR3, as DNA: TGTGCCAGCAGGCCTATCGCCGGGACAAAGAACGAGCAGTACGTC.

This clone is a singleton in its sample. The chain has TRBV6-4 and TRBJ2-2; 7 bases align to TRBD1. V trimming: 6 bases; J trimming: 2 bases; junction bases outside the gene matches: 3. Germline CDR1 MRHNA, CDR2 SNTAGT. The CDR3 has 14 residues. The CDR3 DNA sequence: TGTGCCAGCAGCCAAGGGGGCAACACCGGGGAGCTGTTTTTT. Protein: CASSQGGNTGELFF.